The present entry profiles one TCR beta chain with its context. This sample was included in a study of regulatory T cells in long-lasting Graves disease. Turning to the study itself: For under 3 months, newly diagnosed Graves' patients had been taking antithyroid drugs.

Losses at the gene ends were 7 bases for V and 7 bases for J; bases not matched to a gene: 15. CDR1 SQVTM and CDR2 ANQGSEA come from the germline V gene. This CDR3 is 16 amino acids long. Arm-PCR with iRepertoire HTBI primers amplified the CDR3 regions for these TCR beta libraries. TCRdb used MiXCR to reprocess the multiplex PCR reads, holding one entry per CDR3 protein. The sample shows 360,000 or so distinct CDR3 sequences, around 17% of them seen only once. Specified time point: newly diagnosed GD, antithyroid drugs for less than 3 months. PBMC-derived RNA was used for the TCR library. The sample also formed part of further work on T cells in Graves' hyperthyroidism and ophthalmopathy. From that second work: Appearing also in blood were most of the thyroid clonotypes expanded above 0.001.

The chain carries TRBV29-1 and TRBJ2-2; 10 bases align to TRBD1. This specimen consisted of peripheral blood mononuclear cells (PBMCs), obtained at new diagnosis, from a patient treated with antithyroid drugs. The receptor was isolated from a man aged 35 to 55 with Graves disease. CDR3 in DNA: TGCAGCGCCTCTCAAGGGGGACAGGGGTTCATCGGGGAGCTGTTTTTT. Protein: CSASQGGQGFIGELFF.